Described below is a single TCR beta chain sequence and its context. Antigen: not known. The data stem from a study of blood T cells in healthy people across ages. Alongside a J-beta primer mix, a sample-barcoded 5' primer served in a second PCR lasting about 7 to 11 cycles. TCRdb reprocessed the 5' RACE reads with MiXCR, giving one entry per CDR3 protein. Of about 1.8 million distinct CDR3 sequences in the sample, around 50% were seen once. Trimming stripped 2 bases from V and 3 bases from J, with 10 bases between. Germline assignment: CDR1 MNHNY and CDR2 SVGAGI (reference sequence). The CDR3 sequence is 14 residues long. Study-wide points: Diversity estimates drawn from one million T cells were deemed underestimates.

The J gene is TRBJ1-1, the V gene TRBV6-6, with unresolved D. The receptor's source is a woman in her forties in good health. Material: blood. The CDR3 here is CASSYPEKDTEAFF. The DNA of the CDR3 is TGTGCCAGCAGTTACCCCGAGAAGGACACTGAAGCTTTCTTT.